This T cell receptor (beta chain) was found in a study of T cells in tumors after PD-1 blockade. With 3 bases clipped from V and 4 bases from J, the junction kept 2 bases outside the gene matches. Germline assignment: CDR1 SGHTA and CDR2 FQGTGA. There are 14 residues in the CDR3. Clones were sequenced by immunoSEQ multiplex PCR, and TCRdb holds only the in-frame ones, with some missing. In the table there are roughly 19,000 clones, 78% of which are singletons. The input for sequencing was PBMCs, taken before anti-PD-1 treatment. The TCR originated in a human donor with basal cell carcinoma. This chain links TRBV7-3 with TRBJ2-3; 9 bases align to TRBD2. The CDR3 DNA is TGTGCCAGCAGCTTTAGCGGGAGCTCAGATACGCAGTATTTT. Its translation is CASSFSGSSDTQYF.